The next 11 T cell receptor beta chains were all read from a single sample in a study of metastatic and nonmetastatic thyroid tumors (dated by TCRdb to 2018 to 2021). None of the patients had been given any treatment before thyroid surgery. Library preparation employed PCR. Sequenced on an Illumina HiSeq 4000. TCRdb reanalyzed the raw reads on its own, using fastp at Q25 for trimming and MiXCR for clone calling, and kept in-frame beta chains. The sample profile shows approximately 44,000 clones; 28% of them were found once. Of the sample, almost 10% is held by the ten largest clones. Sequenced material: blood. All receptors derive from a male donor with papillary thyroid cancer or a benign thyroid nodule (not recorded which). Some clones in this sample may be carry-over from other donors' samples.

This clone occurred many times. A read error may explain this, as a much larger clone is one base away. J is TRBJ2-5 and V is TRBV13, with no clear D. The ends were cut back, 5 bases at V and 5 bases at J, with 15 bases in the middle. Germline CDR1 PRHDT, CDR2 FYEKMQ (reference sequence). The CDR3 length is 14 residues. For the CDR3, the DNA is TGTGCCAGCAGCCCACCCCCCAGACGGGAGACCCAGTACTTC. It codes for CASSPPPRRETQYF. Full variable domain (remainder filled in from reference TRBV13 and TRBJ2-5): AAGVIQSPRHLIKEKRETATLKCYPIPRHDTVYWYQQGPGQDPQFLISFYEKMQSDKGSIPDRFSAQQFSDYHSELNMSSLELGDSALYFCASSPPPRRETQYFGPGTRLLVL.

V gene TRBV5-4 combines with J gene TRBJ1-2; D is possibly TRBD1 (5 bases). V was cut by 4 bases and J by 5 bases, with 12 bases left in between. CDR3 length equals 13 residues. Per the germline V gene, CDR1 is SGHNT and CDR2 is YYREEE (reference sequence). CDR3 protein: CASSGEAGYGYTF. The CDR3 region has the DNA TGTGCCAGCAGCGGGGAGGCAGGGTATGGCTACACCTTC.

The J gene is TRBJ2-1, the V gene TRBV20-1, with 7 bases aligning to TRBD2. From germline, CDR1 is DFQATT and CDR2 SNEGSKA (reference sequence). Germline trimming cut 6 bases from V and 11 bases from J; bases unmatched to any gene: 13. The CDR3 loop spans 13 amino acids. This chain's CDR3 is CSATLAVTNQQFF. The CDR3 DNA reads TGCAGTGCAACTCTAGCGGTGACTAATCAGCAGTTCTTC.

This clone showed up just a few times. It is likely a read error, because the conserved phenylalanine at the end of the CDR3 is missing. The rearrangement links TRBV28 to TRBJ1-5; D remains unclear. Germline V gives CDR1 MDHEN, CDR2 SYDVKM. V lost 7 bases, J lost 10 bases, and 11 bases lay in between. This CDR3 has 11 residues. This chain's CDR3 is CASTDVRPQHL. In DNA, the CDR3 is TGTGCCAGCACCGACGTCCGTCCCCAGCATCTT.

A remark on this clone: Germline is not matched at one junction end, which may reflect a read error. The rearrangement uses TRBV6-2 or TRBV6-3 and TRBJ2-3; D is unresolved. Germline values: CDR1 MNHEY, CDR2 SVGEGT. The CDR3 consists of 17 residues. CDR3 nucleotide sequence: TGTGCAAGCAGCTCCGCCGTGCTGGAGAGCCGTGGAGATACGCACTATTTT. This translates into CASSSAVLESRGDTHYF.

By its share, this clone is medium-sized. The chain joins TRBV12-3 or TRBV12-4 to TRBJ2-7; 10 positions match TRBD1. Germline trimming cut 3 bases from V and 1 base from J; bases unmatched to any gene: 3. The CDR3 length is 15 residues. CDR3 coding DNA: TGTGCCAGCAGTTTTGGACAGGGGGGGTCCTACGAGCAGTACTTC. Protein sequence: CASSFGQGGSYEQYF.

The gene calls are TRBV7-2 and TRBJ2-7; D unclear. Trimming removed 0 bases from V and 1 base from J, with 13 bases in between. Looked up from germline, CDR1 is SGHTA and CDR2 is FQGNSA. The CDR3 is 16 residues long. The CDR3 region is CASSLALWPTSYEQYF. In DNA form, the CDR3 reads TGTGCCAGCAGCTTAGCATTGTGGCCGACTTCCTACGAGCAGTACTTC.

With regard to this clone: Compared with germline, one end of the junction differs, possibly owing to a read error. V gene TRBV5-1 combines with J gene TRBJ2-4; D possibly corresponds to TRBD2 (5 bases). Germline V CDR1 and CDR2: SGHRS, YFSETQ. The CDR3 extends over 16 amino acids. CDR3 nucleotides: TGCGCTAGCAGCAACCTAGAGGGAGTCCCCAAAAACATTCAGTACTTC. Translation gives CASSNLEGVPKNIQYF.

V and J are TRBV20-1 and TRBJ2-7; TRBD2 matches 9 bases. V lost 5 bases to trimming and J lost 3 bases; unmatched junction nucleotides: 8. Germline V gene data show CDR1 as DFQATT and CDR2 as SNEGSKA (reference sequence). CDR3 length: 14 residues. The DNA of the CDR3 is TGCAGTGCTCAACGAGCGGGAGGAGACTACGAGCAGTACTTC. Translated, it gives CSAQRAGGDYEQYF.

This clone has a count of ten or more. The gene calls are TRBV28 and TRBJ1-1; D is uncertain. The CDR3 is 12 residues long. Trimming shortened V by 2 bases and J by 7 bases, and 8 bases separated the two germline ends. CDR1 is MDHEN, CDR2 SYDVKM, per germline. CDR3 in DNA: TGTGCCAGCAGTTTAGGAGGCTATGAAGCTTTCTTT. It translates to CASSLGGYEAFF.

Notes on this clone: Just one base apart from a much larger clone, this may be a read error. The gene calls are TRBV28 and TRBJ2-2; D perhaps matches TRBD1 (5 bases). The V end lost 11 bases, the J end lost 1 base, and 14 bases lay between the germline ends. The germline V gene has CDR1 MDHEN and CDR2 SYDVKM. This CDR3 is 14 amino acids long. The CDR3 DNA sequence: TGTGCCGGCAATCTTACAGGGAACACCGGGGAGCTGTTTTTT. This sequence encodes CAGNLTGNTGELFF.